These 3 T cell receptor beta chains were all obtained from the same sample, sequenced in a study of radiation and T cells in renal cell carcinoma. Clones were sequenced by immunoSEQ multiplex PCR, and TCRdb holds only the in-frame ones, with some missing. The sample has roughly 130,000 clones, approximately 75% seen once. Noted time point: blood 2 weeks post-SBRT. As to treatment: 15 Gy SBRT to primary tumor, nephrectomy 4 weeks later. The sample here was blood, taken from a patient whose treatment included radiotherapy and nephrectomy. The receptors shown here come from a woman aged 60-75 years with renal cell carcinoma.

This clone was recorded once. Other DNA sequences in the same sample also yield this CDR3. CDR3 in amino acids: CASSPSGNEQFF. The CDR3 DNA sequence: TGTGCCAGCTCACCTAGCGGGAATGAGCAGTTCTTC. This sequence joins TRBV18 and TRBJ2-1, with 7 bases aligning to TRBD2. Trimming cost V 3 bases and J 7 bases; bases outside gene matches: 0. Germline lookup yields CDR1 KGHSH and CDR2 LQKENI. The CDR3 runs 12 residues.

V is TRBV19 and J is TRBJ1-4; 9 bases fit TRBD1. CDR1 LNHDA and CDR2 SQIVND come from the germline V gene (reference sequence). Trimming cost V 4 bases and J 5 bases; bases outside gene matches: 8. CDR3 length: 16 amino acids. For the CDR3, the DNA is TGTGCCAGTAGTACCTCCCTCGGACAGGGGAATGAAAAACTGTTTTTT. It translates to CASSTSLGQGNEKLFF.

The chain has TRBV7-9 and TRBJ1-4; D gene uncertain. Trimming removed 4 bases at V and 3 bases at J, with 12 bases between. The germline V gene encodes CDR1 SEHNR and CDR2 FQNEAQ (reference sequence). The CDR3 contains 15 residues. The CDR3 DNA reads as TGTGCCAGCAGCTCGGATCGGCCTCCTAATGAAAAACTGTTTTTT. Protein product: CASSSDRPPNEKLFF.